Listed below are T cell receptor beta chains from one sample, sequenced in a study of molecular identifiers for immune sequencing clone quantification. TCRdb analysed the PCR reads with MiXCR anew, one entry per CDR3 protein. The table includes under 650,000 distinct CDR3 sequences, 15% to 20% detected once. The sequencing input was naive CD8+ T cells from blood, with Jurkat cell RNA spiked in. These receptors were collected from a human donor in good health. Some libraries in this study had Jurkat cell RNA spiked in. The CDR3 runs from the conserved cysteine through the conserved F or W. A D gene is named only where the DNA matches it firmly. The size of a clone is reported for some rows only, either as once, few or many, or as a class for expanded clones.

V: TRBV12-3/TRBV12-4
D: TRBD2
size: many
J: TRBJ2-5
CDR3: CASRTHGTSGTKETQYF
DNA: TGTGCCAGCAGAACACACGGGACTAGCGGGACCAAAGAGACCCAGTACTTC

V: TRBV5-6
D: TRBD1
size: many
J: TRBJ2-7
CDR3: CASSLTGVHEQYF
DNA: TGTGCCAGCAGCTTGACAGGGGTGCACGAGCAGTACTTC

V: TRBV6-6
D: -
size: few
J: TRBJ1-4
CDR3: CASSDPREANEKLFF
DNA: TGTGCCAGCAGTGACCCCAGGGAGGCTAATGAAAAACTGTTTTTT

V: TRBV2
D: -
size: -
J: TRBJ2-7
CDR3: CASRHSLGVAYEQYF
DNA: TGTGCCAGCAGACACAGCCTCGGGGTAGCCTACGAGCAGTACTTC

V: TRBV2
D: -
size: -
J: TRBJ2-3
CDR3: CASSDPRLGLFTDTQYF
DNA: TGTGCCAGCAGTGACCCAAGGCTCGGACTATTCACAGATACGCAGTATTTT

V: TRBV7-9
D: TRBD1
size: many
J: TRBJ2-7
CDR3: CASSLDRGSVEQYF
DNA: TGTGCCAGCAGCCTCGACAGGGGTTCGGTTGAGCAGTACTTC

V: TRBV2
D: -
size: once
J: TRBJ1-5
CDR3: CASSERGDNQPQHF
DNA: TGTGCCAGCAGTGAACGGGGAGACAATCAGCCCCAGCATTTT

V: TRBV24-1
D: -
size: many
J: TRBJ2-2
CDR3: CATSDSGNTGELFF
DNA: TGTGCCACCAGTGATTCTGGGAACACCGGGGAGCTGTTTTTT

V: TRBV11-2
D: -
size: many
J: TRBJ2-7
CDR3: CASSLDPGGVYEQYF
DNA: TGTGCCAGCAGCTTAGATCCCGGGGGCGTATACGAGCAGTACTTC

V: TRBV10-3
D: -
size: many
J: TRBJ1-2
CDR3: CAISESGESYGYTF
DNA: TGTGCCATCAGTGAGTCGGGGGAATCCTATGGCTACACCTTC